This T cell receptor (beta chain) was documented in a study of T cell repertoires in cytomegalovirus infection. On the study more broadly: CMV infection and matching HLA type were both indicated by public TCR beta signatures.

This clonotype was counted at least ten times. The antigen is not known. Overall study findings and caveats: Using cumulative public TCR beta family frequency, the authors identified those who carried CMV together with the relevant HLA. HLA-C-restricted CMV clonotypes gave the most frequent clonotype in two of eight donors.

Via MiXCR, TCRdb re-called the reads, giving one row per CDR3 protein. The sample comprises about 360,000 distinct CDR3 sequences, over 15% of which are singletons, and 7.5% to 9% rests with the top ten. The sequenced sample was PBMCs. The sequence derives from a human donor in good health (CMV status not recorded). Some clones in this sample may be carry-over from other donors' samples.

In nucleotides, the CDR3 is TGTGCCAGCAGCTTAGCCCGGACTACGGCGCAGTATTTT. Residues: CASSLARTTAQYF. The chain recombines TRBV7-8 with TRBJ2-3; a possible D gene is TRBD2 (6 bases). This CDR3 has 13 amino acids. Germline V gene sequence: CDR1 SGHVS, CDR2 FQNEAQ. V lost 0 bases, J lost 10 bases, and 11 bases lay in between. The complete variable domain, with remaining parts taken from reference TRBV7-8 and TRBJ2-3, reads GAGVSQSPRYKVAKRGQDVALRCDPISGHVSLFWYQQALGQGPEFLTYFQNEAQLDKSGLPSDRFFAERPEGSVSTLKIQRTQQEDSAVYLCASSLARTTAQYFGPGTRLTVL.